The following is a TCR beta chain sequence with its context. Its antigen remains unidentified. These data come from a study of CD8+ T cells in alopecia areata. General study findings and limits: Treatment with tofacitinib significantly lowered scalp clonality and reduced expanded CD8+ clones among the top 100.

RNA was extracted and reverse transcribed into cDNA as the sequencing template. Sequencing was performed with immunoSEQ multiplex PCR; in TCRdb, only in-frame clones are kept and a portion is missing. The sample consists of about 190,000 clones, under 80% of them appearing once. Specified treatment: oral pan-JAK inhibitor, 5-10 mg twice daily. CDR1 is GTSNPN, CDR2 SVGIG, per germline (reference sequence). Losses at the gene ends were 1 base for V and 1 base for J; bases not matched to a gene: 4. The CDR3 runs 15 residues. The receptor was derived from a human donor with alopecia areata. The chain links TRBV30 to TRBJ1-1, with TRBD1 matching 9 bases. The specimen was CD4+ T cells sorted from blood, collected at week 49, from a patient treated with tofacitinib. CDR3: CAWSDQQGANTEAFF. The CDR3 nucleotides are TGTGCCTGGAGTGATCAACAGGGGGCGAACACTGAAGCTTTCTTT.